The 5 T cell receptor beta chains in this list originate from one sample, sequenced in a study of shared clonotypes between healthy human individuals. TCRdb's copy holds only in-frame clones and misses some; the assay was immunoSEQ multiplex PCR. The sample has roughly 720,000 clones, about 90% seen once. Sequencing input: memory CD8+ T cells from PBMCs. Subset reported: CD45RO+ cells pooled with CCR7-negative TemRA cells. The receptors stem from a man aged 18 to 29 in good health. Some clones in this sample may be carry-over from other donors' samples.

In regard to this clone: Different DNA sequences within this sample yield the same CDR3. The chain uses TRBV9 and TRBJ2-3; D gene ambiguous. The CDR3 has 12 amino acids. The germline gives CDR1 SGDLS, CDR2 YYNGEE. The V gene lost 2 bases and the J gene lost 1 base, with 2 bases spanning the gap. CDR3 sequence reads: CASSVGTDTQYF. In DNA, the CDR3 is TGTGCCAGCAGCGTCGGCACAGATACGCAGTATTTT.

In regard to this clone: Other DNA sequences in the sample encode the same CDR3. This sequence joins TRBV7-2 and TRBJ2-1, with 9 bases fitting TRBD2. Germline loops: CDR1 SGHTA, CDR2 FQGNSA. The CDR3 is made up of 15 amino acids. J gave up 7 bases and V 2 bases, and 6 bases lay outside the gene matches. CDR3 protein: CASSLLAGGRNEQFF. The CDR3 DNA reads as TGTGCCAGCAGCTTACTTGCGGGAGGGCGTAATGAGCAGTTCTTC.

This clone has a single count. This chain links TRBV7-3 with TRBJ1-2; no definite D call. V lost 1 base, J lost 1 base, and 10 bases lay in between. Germline V CDR1 and CDR2: SGHTA, FQGTGA. CDR3 size: 15 residues. As DNA, the CDR3 is TGTGCCAGCAGCTTAAAACCGAGCAATAACTATGGCTACACCTTC. Translation gives CASSLKPSNNYGYTF.

The sample holds a few counts of this clone. The chain links TRBV28 to TRBJ1-1; no clear D gene. CDR1 MDHEN and CDR2 SYDVKM come from the germline V gene. Deletions cut 6 bases from V and 1 base from J, with 9 bases between. The length of the CDR3 is 13 residues. The CDR3 loop reads CASSYATNTEAFF. Written as DNA, the CDR3 is TGTGCCAGCAGCTACGCAACGAACACTGAAGCTTTCTTT.

The V gene is TRBV9, the J gene TRBJ2-3; 9 bases match TRBD1. The trim removed 3 bases at V and 6 bases at J, leaving 23 bases unmatched. CDR1 and CDR2 (germline): SGDLS, YYNGEE. The CDR3 has 20 amino acids. The CDR3 protein is CASSAHSTPRPGQGLDTQYF. The CDR3 DNA sequence: TGTGCCAGCAGCGCCCACTCGACCCCAAGACCGGGACAGGGTCTGGATACGCAGTATTTT.